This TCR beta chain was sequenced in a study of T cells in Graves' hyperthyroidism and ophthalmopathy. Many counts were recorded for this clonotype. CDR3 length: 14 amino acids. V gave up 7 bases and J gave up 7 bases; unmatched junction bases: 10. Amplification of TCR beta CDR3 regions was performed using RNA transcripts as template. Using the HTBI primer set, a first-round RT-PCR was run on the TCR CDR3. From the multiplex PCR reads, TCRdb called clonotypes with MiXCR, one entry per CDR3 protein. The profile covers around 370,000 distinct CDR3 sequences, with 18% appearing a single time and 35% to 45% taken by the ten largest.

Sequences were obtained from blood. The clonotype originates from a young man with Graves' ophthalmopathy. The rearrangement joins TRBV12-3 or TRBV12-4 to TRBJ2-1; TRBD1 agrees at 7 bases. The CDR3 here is CASTGTAEYNEQFF. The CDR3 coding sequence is TGTGCCAGCACCGGGACAGCTGAATATAATGAGCAGTTCTTC.